The 13 T cell receptor beta chains reported below all come from one sample, sequenced in a study of shared clonotypes between healthy human individuals. Only in-frame clones appear in the TCRdb table, and some are missing; sequencing was by immunoSEQ multiplex PCR. The sample lists about 2 million clones; around 95% were seen once. Sequenced sample: naive CD4+ T cells sorted from blood. Subset noted: CD45RA+ positively selected. These TCRs come from a man between 18 and 29 years old in good health.

The V and J genes are TRBV6-1 and TRBJ1-5; D gene ambiguous. Trimming removed 3 bases at V and 7 bases at J, with 13 bases between. This CDR3 is 14 amino acids long. Germline-derived CDR1 and CDR2 are MNHNS and SASEGT. This CDR3 is CASSEMAVGQPQHF. CDR3 DNA sequence: TGTGCCAGCAGTGAGATGGCAGTGGGGCAGCCCCAGCATTTT.

About this clone itself: The sample contains more than one DNA sequence encoding this CDR3. The V gene is TRBV18, the J gene TRBJ1-1; possibly TRBD1 for D (5 bases). The V gene's germline CDR1 is KGHSH and CDR2 LQKENI. V lost 3 bases and J 0 bases, leaving 5 bases between the germline ends. This CDR3 has 13 residues. CDR3 residues: CASSPGLNTEAFF. CDR3 coding DNA: TGTGCCAGCTCACCGGGACTGAACACTGAAGCTTTCTTT.

In its sample, this clone was seen once. V and J are TRBV7-2 and TRBJ2-1; 13 bases are a match to TRBD2. Trimming removed 4 bases from V and 6 bases from J; junction bases left unmatched: 9. Germline V gene sequence: CDR1 SGHTA, CDR2 FQGNSA. This CDR3 comprises 17 residues. The CDR3 bases are TGTGCCAGCAGCTCGAACAGACTAGCGGGAGGAAGCAATGAGCAGTTCTTC. Its protein product is CASSSNRLAGGSNEQFF.

This chain uses TRBV7-2 with TRBJ1-6; unclear D gene. Trimming removed 1 base from V and 15 bases from J, with 13 bases in between. The CDR3 loop spans 13 amino acids. The germline gives CDR1 SGHTA, CDR2 FQGNSA. CDR3 protein: CASSLGSTLDLHF. The CDR3 coding sequence is TGTGCCAGCAGCTTAGGCAGCACGTTGGACCTCCACTTT.

The chain combines TRBV19 with TRBJ2-1; D not resolved. The CDR3 sequence is 13 residues long. V lost 7 bases and J 0 bases, leaving 7 bases between the germline ends. The germline gives CDR1 LNHDA, CDR2 SQIVND (reference sequence). The chain's CDR3 is CASTQSSYNEQFF. Here the CDR3 DNA reads TGTGCCAGTACGCAGAGCTCCTACAATGAGCAGTTCTTC.

The V gene is TRBV7-3, the J gene TRBJ2-7, with D possibly matching TRBD2 (5 bases). This CDR3 region has 13 residues. Germline CDR1 SGHTA, CDR2 FQGTGA. With 2 bases removed from V and 3 bases from J, the gap between germline ends came to 8 bases. DNA of the CDR3: TGTGCCAGCAGCTTAGACTACGGCTACGAGCAGTACTTC. As protein: CASSLDYGYEQYF.

The J gene is TRBJ1-4, the V gene TRBV5-6; TRBD1 might be the D (5 bases). CDR3 size: 14 residues. The germline gives CDR1 SGHDT, CDR2 YYEEEE. V shed 3 bases and J shed 5 bases, with 11 bases lying between them. Here the CDR3 reads CASSWAGGNEKLFF. The CDR3 DNA reads TGTGCCAGCAGCTGGGCTGGGGGGAATGAAAAACTGTTTTTT.

The genes are TRBV6-6 and TRBJ2-7; D unresolved. The CDR3 sequence is 13 residues long. Per germline, CDR1 MNHNY and CDR2 SVGAGI (reference sequence). V lost 10 bases and J 1 base, leaving 14 bases between the germline ends. The CDR3 region has the DNA TGTGCCACCACTTTCGGAAATTCCTACGAGCAGTACTTC. This gives the protein CATTFGNSYEQYF.

The chain uses TRBV5-1 and TRBJ1-6, with TRBD1 matching 8 bases. The CDR3 sequence is 14 residues long. In germline, CDR1 is SGHRS, CDR2 YFSETQ. V gave up 4 bases and J gave up 9 bases; unmatched junction bases: 6. CDR3 sequence reads: CASSGDGQGSPLHF. CDR3 DNA: TGCGCCAGCAGCGGGGACGGACAGGGTTCACCCCTCCACTTT.

The rearrangement links TRBV18 to TRBJ2-3; D assignment may be TRBD1 or TRBD2 (5 bases each). This CDR3 comprises 16 residues. Trimming shortened V by 1 base and J by 2 bases, and 13 bases separated the two germline ends. Germline CDR1 and CDR2: KGHSH and LQKENI. CDR3 in DNA: TGTGCCAGCTCACCACAGGGGAGACCCTCCACAGATACGCAGTATTTT. This sequence encodes CASSPQGRPSTDTQYF.

The chain has TRBV7-9 and TRBJ2-5; D remains unclear. Trimming shortened V by 5 bases and J by 7 bases, and 14 bases separated the two germline ends. This CDR3 has 13 amino acids. Germline values: CDR1 SEHNR, CDR2 FQNEAQ (reference sequence). The CDR3 sequence: CASSADQKGTQYF. The CDR3 coding sequence is TGTGCCAGCAGCGCGGACCAGAAGGGGACCCAGTACTTC.

J is TRBJ2-5 and V is TRBV5-4; D unresolved. CDR1 is SGHNT and CDR2 is YYREEE in the germline V gene (reference sequence). This CDR3 has 12 residues. V lost 2 bases and J lost 9, with 11 bases in between. The CDR3 bases are TGTGCCAGCAGCTTTGGCAATTCGCCCCAGTACTTC. This gives the protein CASSFGNSPQYF.

This clone appeared once. This sequence joins TRBV7-9 and TRBJ2-5; TRBD2 agrees at 8 bases. Trimming removed 1 base from V and 2 bases from J; junction bases left unmatched: 6. This CDR3 is built from 16 residues. Germline assignment: CDR1 SEHNR and CDR2 FQNEAQ (reference sequence). CDR3 residues: CASSLGPAGEQETQYF. The CDR3 bases are TGTGCCAGCAGCTTAGGGCCAGCGGGAGAACAAGAGACCCAGTACTTC.